This is a list of T cell receptor beta chains from one sample in a study of shared clonotypes between healthy human individuals. The method was immunoSEQ multiplex PCR; TCRdb's version includes in-frame clones alone and lacks a portion of them. This sample has 2 million to 2.5 million clones; approximately 93% occur once, and the top ten carry about 0.39%. The sequencing input was naive CD4+ T cells from PBMCs. The source is a man aged 18 to 35 in good health. Some clones in this sample may be carry-over from other donors' samples. Both conserved end residues are part of each CDR3. The D gene is left open where the match is weak. Part of the rows lack a size; the others show once, few, many or a class for expanded clones.

v_gene	abundance	j_gene	d_gene	CDR3aa	CDR3nt
TRBV5-8	-	TRBJ2-1	TRBD2	CASSDGLGSYNEQFF	TGTGCCAGCAGCGATGGACTAGGCTCCTACAATGAGCAGTTCTTC
TRBV27	-	TRBJ1-5	TRBD1	CASSPRGRNQPQHF	TGTGCCAGCAGCCCCAGGGGGCGCAATCAGCCCCAGCATTTT
TRBV28	-	TRBJ2-3	TRBD2	CASSSLAGGLYTQYF	TGTGCCAGCAGTTCATTAGCGGGAGGGTTATATACGCAGTATTTT
TRBV19	-	TRBJ1-5	-	CATGVNQPQHF	TGTGCCACCGGGGTCAATCAGCCCCAGCATTTT
TRBV18	-	TRBJ1-2	-	CASSPVPERGVYGYTF	TGTGCCAGCTCACCAGTTCCCGAAAGAGGGGTCTATGGCTACACCTTC
TRBV7-9	-	TRBJ2-7	-	CASAGAREQYF	TGTGCCAGCGCGGGGGCGCGCGAGCAGTACTTC
TRBV5-1	-	TRBJ2-1	TRBD2	CASSLAGLAAEQFF	TGCGCCAGCAGCTTGGCCGGACTAGCGGCTGAGCAGTTCTTC
TRBV11-2	-	TRBJ1-6	-	CASSAGGLLHF	TGTGCCAGCAGCGCTGGAGGCTTGCTCCACTTT
TRBV29-1	-	TRBJ2-2	-	CSVEDSREGGGELFF	TGCAGCGTTGAAGATTCGAGGGAAGGAGGCGGGGAGCTGTTTTTT
TRBV27	-	TRBJ2-3	-	CASRYPGTDTQYF	TGTGCCAGCAGATATCCTGGCACAGATACGCAGTATTTT
TRBV27	-	TRBJ1-4	-	CASSLSSPGVINEKLFF	TGTGCCAGCAGTTTATCCTCCCCCGGGGTTATAAATGAAAAACTGTTTTTT
TRBV2	few	TRBJ1-5	-	CASSTQSNQPQHF	TGTGCCAGCAGTACTCAGAGCAATCAGCCCCAGCATTTT
TRBV11-3	-	TRBJ2-6	-	CASSSRLHRGSGANVLTF	TGTGCCAGCAGCTCCCGATTACATCGCGGCTCTGGGGCCAACGTCCTGACTTTC
TRBV7-2	-	TRBJ2-3	TRBD2	CANSAGEGLAGADTQYF	TGTGCCAACAGCGCCGGTGAGGGACTAGCGGGAGCAGATACGCAGTATTTT
TRBV12-5	-	TRBJ2-3	TRBD1	CASGLVGTGSQYF	TGTGCTAGTGGTTTGGTGGGGACAGGATCGCAGTATTTT
TRBV29-1	-	TRBJ2-5	-	CSVSTPGETQYF	TGCAGCGTGTCTACCCCCGGGGAGACCCAGTACTTC
TRBV7-9	-	TRBJ2-1	-	CASSLVNNEQFF	TGTGCCAGCAGCCTGGTAAACAATGAGCAGTTCTTC
TRBV7-3	-	TRBJ2-4	TRBD1	CASSLGGQGDIQYF	TGTGCCAGCAGCTTAGGGGGACAGGGGGACATTCAGTACTTC
TRBV2	-	TRBJ2-7	-	CASRGGYEQYF	TGTGCCAGCAGGGGGGGCTACGAGCAGTACTTC
TRBV7-2	-	TRBJ2-7	-	CASSLVQAASYEQYF	TGTGCCAGCAGCTTAGTTCAAGCGGCCTCCTACGAGCAGTACTTC
TRBV7-3	-	TRBJ2-1	-	CASSLLGGTVSSYNEQFF	TGTGCCAGCAGCTTATTAGGAGGGACAGTTAGCTCCTACAATGAGCAGTTCTTC
TRBV28	-	TRBJ2-7	-	CASSVGLSYEQYF	TGTGCCAGCAGTGTGGGACTCTCCTACGAGCAGTACTTC
TRBV6-6	-	TRBJ2-7	-	CASSPSANYEQYF	TGTGCCAGCAGTCCTAGCGCAAACTACGAGCAGTACTTC
TRBV4-1	-	TRBJ2-3	TRBD2	CASSQGLAGGRNTQYF	TGCGCCAGCAGCCAAGGACTAGCGGGAGGTAGAAATACGCAGTATTTT
TRBV5-1	-	TRBJ2-3	-	CASSLEIGGTDTQYF	TGCGCCAGCAGCTTGGAAATAGGGGGCACAGATACGCAGTATTTT
TRBV5-1	-	TRBJ1-3	-	CASSWRVTRSGNTIYF	TGCGCCAGCAGCTGGAGGGTTACTCGCTCTGGAAACACCATATATTTT
TRBV28	-	TRBJ2-5	TRBD1	CASSSLGGTGRETQYF	TGTGCCAGCAGTTCCTTAGGAGGGACAGGGCGAGAGACCCAGTACTTC
TRBV14	-	TRBJ2-2	-	CASSLYRDNRELFF	TGTGCCAGCAGCTTATACCGGGACAACAGGGAGCTGTTTTTT
TRBV4-1	once	TRBJ2-2	-	CASSQGAGGYTGELFF	TGCGCCAGCAGCCAAGGGGCAGGCGGGTACACCGGGGAGCTGTTTTTT
TRBV27	-	TRBJ2-6	-	CASTPRFGSSSGANVLTF	TGTGCCAGCACCCCCCGTTTCGGGTCTAGCTCTGGGGCCAACGTCCTGACTTTC
TRBV7-5	once	TRBJ2-7	-	CVRSSRGEREGVRYEQYF	TGTGTCAGAAGCTCCCGGGGGGAACGGGAGGGAGTTCGCTACGAGCAGTACTTC
TRBV5-3	-	TRBJ2-5	-	CARSPDGSQETQYF	TGTGCCAGAAGCCCCGACGGTTCCCAAGAGACCCAGTACTTC
TRBV5-5	-	TRBJ1-5	TRBD1	CASSSGTGDNQPQHF	TGTGCCAGCAGCTCCGGAACAGGGGACAATCAGCCCCAGCATTTT
TRBV2	-	TRBJ1-2	TRBD1	CASSARGTGYGYTF	TGTGCCAGCAGTGCGCGCGGGACAGGGTATGGCTACACCTTC
TRBV7-3	-	TRBJ2-3	TRBD2	CASSLTPSGTTTDTQYF	TGTGCCAGCAGCTTAACCCCTAGCGGGACGACCACAGATACGCAGTATTTT
TRBV27	-	TRBJ2-7	-	CASSGTLPAYEQYF	TGTGCCAGCAGTGGGACTTTACCCGCCTACGAGCAGTACTTC
TRBV5-1	-	TRBJ2-1	-	CASSPSRVSEQFF	TGCGCCAGCAGCCCCTCGCGGGTTAGTGAGCAGTTCTTC
TRBV18	-	TRBJ2-7	-	CASSAIRSSYEQYF	TGTGCCAGCTCAGCCATCAGGAGCTCCTACGAGCAGTACTTC
TRBV4-3	-	TRBJ2-2	-	CASSQEPHPGSANTGELFF	TGCGCCAGCAGCCAAGAACCCCACCCGGGGTCTGCGAACACCGGGGAGCTGTTTTTT
TRBV30	-	TRBJ1-2	-	CAWSVMWATGYTF	TGTGCCTGGAGTGTCATGTGGGCAACTGGCTACACCTTC
TRBV4-1	-	TRBJ2-3	-	CASSPSGADTQYF	TGCGCCAGCAGTCCGTCCGGGGCAGATACGCAGTATTTT
TRBV6-5	-	TRBJ1-2	-	CASRLGRNYGYTF	TGTGCCAGCAGATTAGGACGGAACTATGGCTACACCTTC
TRBV2	-	TRBJ2-5	-	CASSEILPETQTQYF	TGTGCCAGCAGTGAAATCCTACCGGAGACACAGACCCAGTACTTC
TRBV30	-	TRBJ2-3	-	CAWRGHLTRDTQYF	TGTGCCTGGAGGGGACATCTTACAAGAGATACGCAGTATTTT
TRBV5-1	-	TRBJ2-5	-	CASSLEGVWVETQYF	TGCGCCAGCAGCTTGGAAGGGGTGTGGGTAGAGACCCAGTACTTC
TRBV7-8	-	TRBJ2-2	-	CASTQQRTTGELFF	TGTGCCAGCACCCAACAGCGAACTACCGGGGAGCTGTTTTTT
TRBV6-6	-	TRBJ1-5	-	CASTPGGASNQPQHF	TGTGCCAGCACCCCTGGTGGGGCTAGCAATCAGCCCCAGCATTTT
TRBV27	once	TRBJ1-1	-	CASSLSAGGTEAFF	TGTGCCAGCAGTTTGTCGGCGGGGGGGACTGAAGCTTTCTTT
TRBV6-6	once	TRBJ2-1	-	CASSPPGTTYNEQFF	TGTGCCAGCAGCCCTCCCGGGACAACCTACAATGAGCAGTTCTTC
TRBV29-1	once	TRBJ2-7	TRBD2	CSVGGTSGRALYEQYF	TGCAGCGTCGGGGGCACTAGCGGGAGGGCCCTCTACGAGCAGTACTTC
TRBV7-3	-	TRBJ2-1	TRBD1	CASSRAGTGSNEQFF	TGTGCCAGCAGCCGAGCCGGGACAGGGAGCAATGAGCAGTTCTTC
TRBV9	-	TRBJ2-5	TRBD2	CASSVNEGLAGGYGETQYF	TGTGCCAGCAGCGTAAATGAGGGACTAGCGGGAGGGTATGGAGAGACCCAGTACTTC
TRBV28	-	TRBJ2-2	-	CASSPWGEWRENTGELFF	TGTGCCAGCAGCCCTTGGGGGGAGTGGCGCGAGAACACCGGGGAGCTGTTTTTT
TRBV6-5	-	TRBJ1-5	TRBD1	CASSYAAGGQPQHF	TGTGCCAGCAGTTACGCGGCAGGGGGACAGCCCCAGCATTTT
TRBV5-1	-	TRBJ2-7	-	CASKLAPSSYEQYF	TGCGCCAGCAAGTTGGCACCATCATCCTACGAGCAGTACTTC
TRBV28	-	TRBJ2-2	-	CASVRQNTGELFF	TGTGCCAGCGTCCGGCAGAACACCGGGGAGCTGTTTTTT
TRBV28	-	TRBJ1-5	-	CASSSRGGGNQPQHF	TGTGCCAGCAGTTCTCGGGGGGGAGGCAATCAGCCCCAGCATTTT
TRBV2	-	TRBJ1-3	-	CASSERGPWIGNTIYF	TGTGCCAGCAGTGAGAGGGGACCCTGGATCGGAAACACCATATATTTT
TRBV6-5	-	TRBJ1-5	-	CASRFTGFREPQHF	TGTGCCAGCAGATTCACAGGGTTTAGGGAGCCCCAGCATTTT
TRBV28	-	TRBJ2-4	-	CASSTSKTANIQYF	TGTGCCAGCAGCACCTCAAAGACAGCCAACATTCAGTACTTC